The rows below give T cell receptor beta chains drawn from one sample of a study of blood T cell repertoires in COVID-19. Repertoires were generated with immunoSEQ multiplex PCR, while TCRdb's copy carries only in-frame clones and drops some. The data contain 150,000 to 200,000 clones, approximately 80% of them seen just once; the ten biggest clones take up about 11%. Sequences were obtained from peripheral blood. These receptors all come from a human donor in a cohort sampled during active COVID-19. Both conserved end residues are part of each CDR3. The D gene is left open where the match is weak. Expanded clones are given a class, and other clones once, few, many or no size at all.

V gene: TRBV23-1; clone size: NA; J gene: TRBJ1-2; D gene: NA; CDR3 length: 15; CDR3 protein: CASSPRGGSGYGYTF; CDR3 DNA: TGCGCCAGCAGTCCCCGAGGAGGGTCGGGCTATGGCTACACCTTC
V gene: TRBV27; clone size: few; J gene: TRBJ2-5; D gene: NA; CDR3 length: 13; CDR3 protein: CASSLLERETQYF; CDR3 DNA: TGTGCCAGCAGTTTATTAGAGCGAGAGACCCAGTACTTC
V gene: TRBV6-1; clone size: NA; J gene: TRBJ2-1; D gene: NA; CDR3 length: 16; CDR3 protein: CASSATVLSSYNEQFF; CDR3 DNA: TGTGCCAGCAGTGCGACAGTCCTGAGCTCCTACAATGAGCAGTTCTTC
V gene: TRBV3-1/TRBV3-2; clone size: many; J gene: TRBJ1-2; D gene: TRBD1; CDR3 length: 16; CDR3 protein: CASSPGTAVTNYGYTF; CDR3 DNA: TGTGCCAGCAGCCCGGGGACAGCCGTAACTAACTATGGCTACACCTTC
V gene: TRBV5-1; clone size: NA; J gene: TRBJ1-1; D gene: TRBD1; CDR3 length: 14; CDR3 protein: CASSSGTANTEAFF; CDR3 DNA: TGCGCCAGCAGCTCTGGGACAGCGAACACTGAAGCTTTCTTT
V gene: TRBV5-6; clone size: NA; J gene: TRBJ2-2; D gene: NA; CDR3 length: 15; CDR3 protein: CASSSDSTNTGELFF; CDR3 DNA: TGTGCCAGCAGCTCGGACAGCACGAACACCGGGGAGCTGTTTTTT
V gene: TRBV29-1; clone size: NA; J gene: TRBJ2-7; D gene: TRBD1; CDR3 length: 11; CDR3 protein: CSGRGLREQYF; CDR3 DNA: TGCAGCGGAAGGGGGCTTCGCGAGCAGTACTTC
V gene: TRBV9; clone size: NA; J gene: TRBJ2-5; D gene: NA; CDR3 length: 13; CDR3 protein: CASSGDYQETQYF; CDR3 DNA: TGTGCCAGCAGTGGGGACTACCAAGAGACCCAGTACTTC
V gene: TRBV7-8; clone size: NA; J gene: TRBJ1-4; D gene: TRBD1; CDR3 length: 15; CDR3 protein: CASSLAQGDTEKLFF; CDR3 DNA: TGTGCCAGCAGCTTAGCACAGGGGGACACCGAAAAACTGTTTTTT
V gene: TRBV6-5; clone size: once; J gene: TRBJ1-5; D gene: NA; CDR3 length: 13; CDR3 protein: CASSQNSNQPQHF; CDR3 DNA: TGTGCCAGCAGTCAAAATAGCAATCAGCCCCAGCATTTT
V gene: TRBV10-1; clone size: NA; J gene: TRBJ2-7; D gene: NA; CDR3 length: 14; CDR3 protein: CASSDAGKSYEQYF; CDR3 DNA: TGCGCCAGCAGTGATGCAGGGAAATCGTACGAGCAGTACTTC
V gene: TRBV2; clone size: NA; J gene: TRBJ1-2; D gene: TRBD1; CDR3 length: 13; CDR3 protein: CASQGTASGGYTF; CDR3 DNA: TGTGCCAGCCAAGGGACAGCCTCGGGAGGCTACACCTTC
V gene: TRBV2; clone size: NA; J gene: TRBJ1-1; D gene: TRBD1; CDR3 length: 14; CDR3 protein: CASTYGTGNTEAFF; CDR3 DNA: TGTGCCAGCACTTATGGGACAGGGAACACTGAAGCTTTCTTT
V gene: TRBV24-1; clone size: NA; J gene: TRBJ2-1; D gene: TRBD1; CDR3 length: 17; CDR3 protein: CATSASLGQGATDEQFF; CDR3 DNA: TGTGCCACCAGTGCCTCTCTAGGACAGGGGGCGACGGATGAGCAGTTCTTC
V gene: TRBV12-3/TRBV12-4; clone size: NA; J gene: TRBJ1-2; D gene: NA; CDR3 length: 11; CDR3 protein: CASTNRVGYTF; CDR3 DNA: TGTGCCAGCACCAACAGGGTTGGCTACACCTTC
V gene: TRBV9; clone size: once; J gene: TRBJ2-1; D gene: TRBD1; CDR3 length: 16; CDR3 protein: CASSVVGTGFGNEQFF; CDR3 DNA: TGTGCCAGCAGCGTAGTGGGGACAGGGTTCGGCAATGAGCAGTTCTTC
V gene: TRBV27; clone size: many; J gene: TRBJ2-5; D gene: TRBD1; CDR3 length: 16; CDR3 protein: CASSQTYGQAPETQYF; CDR3 DNA: TGTGCCAGCAGTCAGACTTACGGACAGGCTCCCGAGACCCAGTACTTC
V gene: TRBV28; clone size: NA; J gene: TRBJ2-7; D gene: TRBD1; CDR3 length: 14; CDR3 protein: CASRRTGGGYEQYF; CDR3 DNA: TGTGCCAGCAGGAGGACAGGGGGCGGGTACGAGCAGTACTTC
V gene: TRBV5-4; clone size: NA; J gene: TRBJ2-7; D gene: NA; CDR3 length: 15; CDR3 protein: CASSLKTGSSYEQYF; CDR3 DNA: TGTGCCAGCAGCCTGAAAACGGGGAGCTCCTACGAGCAGTACTTC
V gene: TRBV7-3; clone size: NA; J gene: TRBJ2-2; D gene: NA; CDR3 length: 18; CDR3 protein: CASSLKLGPGGGTGELFF; CDR3 DNA: TGTGCCAGCAGCTTAAAGTTGGGGCCAGGGGGAGGCACCGGGGAGCTGTTTTTT
V gene: TRBV5-6; clone size: NA; J gene: TRBJ2-7; D gene: TRBD1; CDR3 length: 14; CDR3 protein: CASSLVDRGYEQYF; CDR3 DNA: TGTGCCAGCAGCTTGGTAGACAGGGGCTACGAGCAGTACTTC
V gene: TRBV5-1; clone size: NA; J gene: TRBJ1-2; D gene: NA; CDR3 length: 13; CDR3 protein: CASSGSGENGYTF; CDR3 DNA: TGCGCCAGCAGTGGATCGGGGGAAAATGGCTACACCTTC
V gene: TRBV10-2; clone size: NA; J gene: TRBJ2-7; D gene: NA; CDR3 length: 17; CDR3 protein: CASRPLGTDREVNEQYF; CDR3 DNA: TGCGCCAGCAGGCCACTTGGAACCGACAGGGAGGTCAACGAGCAGTACTTC
V gene: TRBV27; clone size: NA; J gene: TRBJ1-1; D gene: NA; CDR3 length: 16; CDR3 protein: CASSLRGRLLNTEAFF; CDR3 DNA: TGTGCCAGCAGTTTAAGGGGCAGACTTCTGAACACTGAAGCTTTCTTT
V gene: TRBV3-1/TRBV3-2; clone size: NA; J gene: TRBJ1-1; D gene: NA; CDR3 length: 14; CDR3 protein: CASSQDLDRTVAFF; CDR3 DNA: TGTGCCAGCAGCCAAGATCTCGACAGGACGGTAGCTTTCTTT
V gene: TRBV6-5; clone size: NA; J gene: TRBJ1-4; D gene: TRBD1; CDR3 length: 14; CDR3 protein: CASSNDRQGMKLFF; CDR3 DNA: TGTGCCAGCAGTAATGATAGACAGGGGATGAAACTGTTTTTT
V gene: TRBV4-1; clone size: NA; J gene: TRBJ2-5; D gene: TRBD1; CDR3 length: 15; CDR3 protein: CASSQDGTGEETQYF; CDR3 DNA: TGCGCCAGCAGCCAAGATGGGACAGGAGAAGAGACCCAGTACTTC
V gene: TRBV23-1; clone size: NA; J gene: TRBJ2-7; D gene: NA; CDR3 length: 16; CDR3 protein: CASSQSVWGRGVEQYF; CDR3 DNA: TGCGCCAGCAGTCAATCCGTTTGGGGCAGGGGAGTAGAGCAGTACTTC
V gene: TRBV9; clone size: NA; J gene: TRBJ2-3; D gene: NA; CDR3 length: 16; CDR3 protein: CASSAKTGSETDTQYF; CDR3 DNA: TGTGCCAGCAGCGCCAAGACAGGATCGGAGACAGATACGCAGTATTTT
V gene: TRBV11-2; clone size: NA; J gene: TRBJ1-5; D gene: TRBD1; CDR3 length: 13; CDR3 protein: CASGQGALQPQHF; CDR3 DNA: TGTGCCAGTGGACAGGGGGCTCTACAGCCCCAGCATTTT
V gene: TRBV9; clone size: NA; J gene: TRBJ2-2; D gene: NA; CDR3 length: 14; CDR3 protein: CASTVDSHTGELFF; CDR3 DNA: TGTGCCAGCACCGTTGACAGCCACACCGGGGAGCTGTTTTTT
V gene: TRBV28; clone size: once; J gene: TRBJ1-5; D gene: TRBD1; CDR3 length: 15; CDR3 protein: CASSPGQGGYQPQHF; CDR3 DNA: TGTGCCAGCAGCCCCGGACAGGGGGGTTATCAGCCCCAGCATTTT
V gene: TRBV6-5; clone size: few; J gene: TRBJ2-7; D gene: NA; CDR3 length: 12; CDR3 protein: CASRDLENEQYF; CDR3 DNA: TGTGCCAGCAGGGATTTGGAGAACGAGCAGTACTTC
V gene: TRBV5-1; clone size: many; J gene: TRBJ1-1; D gene: NA; CDR3 length: 14; CDR3 protein: CASSLGLGEVEAFF; CDR3 DNA: TGCGCCAGCAGCTTAGGATTAGGGGAGGTTGAAGCTTTCTTT
V gene: TRBV5-1; clone size: NA; J gene: TRBJ2-7; D gene: TRBD2; CDR3 length: 16; CDR3 protein: CASSQVTSGRLYEQYF; CDR3 DNA: TGCGCCAGCAGCCAAGTAACTAGCGGGAGACTCTACGAGCAGTACTTC
V gene: TRBV6-1; clone size: few; J gene: TRBJ1-5; D gene: NA; CDR3 length: 12; CDR3 protein: CASSEAIQPQHF; CDR3 DNA: TGTGCCAGCAGTGAAGCAATACAGCCCCAGCATTTT
V gene: TRBV19; clone size: NA; J gene: TRBJ1-4; D gene: NA; CDR3 length: 13; CDR3 protein: CASSIREFEKLFF; CDR3 DNA: TGTGCCAGTAGTATCCGGGAATTTGAAAAACTGTTTTTT
V gene: TRBV19; clone size: NA; J gene: TRBJ1-5; D gene: NA; CDR3 length: 17; CDR3 protein: CASSIRSRGYSNQPQHF; CDR3 DNA: TGTGCCAGTAGTATTCGGTCCCGGGGGTATAGCAATCAGCCCCAGCATTTT
V gene: TRBV7-3; clone size: once; J gene: TRBJ2-6; D gene: NA; CDR3 length: 14; CDR3 protein: CASSQGSGANVLTF; CDR3 DNA: TGTGCCAGCAGCCAGGGTTCTGGGGCCAACGTCCTGACTTTC
V gene: TRBV28; clone size: NA; J gene: TRBJ1-5; D gene: NA; CDR3 length: 14; CDR3 protein: CASSPDSSNQPQHF; CDR3 DNA: TGTGCCAGCAGCCCTGACAGCAGCAATCAGCCCCAGCATTTT
V gene: TRBV3-1/TRBV3-2; clone size: NA; J gene: TRBJ2-3; D gene: TRBD2; CDR3 length: 21; CDR3 protein: CASSQEGLGGALNGHADTQYF; CDR3 DNA: TGTGCCAGCAGCCAAGAGGGTCTCGGGGGGGCCTTAAACGGACACGCAGATACGCAGTATTTT
V gene: TRBV11-2; clone size: NA; J gene: TRBJ2-2; D gene: TRBD2; CDR3 length: 16; CDR3 protein: CASSTSGRAHNGELFF; CDR3 DNA: TGTGCCAGCAGCACTAGCGGGAGGGCCCATAACGGGGAGCTGTTTTTT
V gene: TRBV25-1; clone size: NA; J gene: TRBJ1-2; D gene: NA; CDR3 length: 17; CDR3 protein: CASSELEGRGVAYGYTF; CDR3 DNA: TGTGCCAGCAGTGAATTGGAGGGGAGGGGAGTTGCCTATGGCTACACCTTC
V gene: TRBV7-8; clone size: NA; J gene: TRBJ1-1; D gene: NA; CDR3 length: 14; CDR3 protein: CASSLEGGNTEAFF; CDR3 DNA: TGTGCCAGCAGCTTAGAAGGGGGTAACACTGAAGCTTTCTTT
V gene: TRBV24-1; clone size: many; J gene: TRBJ2-5; D gene: NA; CDR3 length: 11; CDR3 protein: CATGDGETQYF; CDR3 DNA: TGTGCCACCGGAGATGGGGAGACCCAGTACTTC
V gene: TRBV12-3/TRBV12-4; clone size: NA; J gene: TRBJ2-7; D gene: NA; CDR3 length: 13; CDR3 protein: CASSVLGPYEQYF; CDR3 DNA: TGTGCCAGCAGTGTTCTGGGCCCCTACGAGCAGTACTTC